This TCR beta chain was retrieved from a study of T cells in Graves' hyperthyroidism and ophthalmopathy. TCR beta CDR3 regions were amplified from RNA transcripts. Initially, a first-round RT-PCR of the TCR CDR3 employed the HTBI primer set. TCRdb re-called the multiplex PCR reads with MiXCR, one entry per CDR3 protein. The sample lists 150,000 or so distinct CDR3 sequences, around 8.9% seen once, with about 20% in the top ten. Exclusion of a patient resulted from uncontrolled infection, other autoimmune disease, pregnancy or lactation. Used for diagnoses were clinical symptoms, serum thyroxine and TRAb, thyroid ultrasound and orbital computed tomography. Extraction of PBMCs used roughly 9.6 ml of fresh peripheral blood. The V segment lost 4 bases and the J segment 5 bases; nucleotides outside the gene matches: 7. The CDR3 has 16 residues. The study's findings and limits: Appearing also in blood were most of the thyroid clonotypes expanded above 0.001.

There are many counts of this clonotype. The antigen remains undetermined. The material sequenced was blood. The TCR was taken from a woman younger than 35 with Graves' hyperthyroidism that later progressed to Graves' ophthalmopathy. The gene calls are TRBV12-3 or TRBV12-4 and TRBJ2-5; 13 bases are a match to TRBD2. The CDR3 here is CASSSGLAGARETQYF. Here the CDR3 DNA reads TGTGCCAGCAGTTCCGGACTAGCGGGAGCTCGGGAGACCCAGTACTTC.